These 14 T cell receptor beta chains were all obtained from the same sample, sequenced in a study of shared clonotypes between healthy human individuals. The protocol was immunoSEQ multiplex PCR, while the TCRdb copy is restricted to in-frame clones and leaves out a portion. The sample lists some 490,000 clones; about 84% were seen once. The material sequenced was PBMCs. The source of these receptors is a woman aged 40 to 50 in good health. Some clones in this sample may be carry-over from other donors' samples.

This chain connects TRBV10-3 to TRBJ2-6, with D perhaps matching TRBD1 (5 bases). CDR1 and CDR2 (germline): ENHRY, SYGVKD. There are 15 residues in the CDR3. Deletions cut 7 bases from V and 0 bases from J, with 10 bases between. The CDR3 coding sequence is TGTGCCATCAATTTGGGGCCCTCTGGGGCCAACGTCCTGACTTTC. Protein: CAINLGPSGANVLTF.

The chain combines TRBV19 with TRBJ2-3; the D is unclear. Trimming took 3 bases from V and 4 from J, leaving 8 bases between them. The CDR3 runs 13 residues. Germline CDR1 and CDR2: LNHDA and SQIVND (reference sequence). The CDR3 nucleotides are TGTGCCAGTAGTATGTGGCGAGCAGATACGCAGTATTTT. As protein: CASSMWRADTQYF.

V is TRBV18 and J is TRBJ1-1; a weak D match, TRBD1 (6 bases). CDR3 length equals 13 residues. The ends were cut back, 4 bases at V and 4 bases at J, with 10 bases in the middle. Germline-derived CDR1 and CDR2 are KGHSH and LQKENI. The CDR3 reads CASSQGVGTEAFF. The CDR3 coding sequence is TGTGCCAGCTCACAGGGGGTAGGCACTGAAGCTTTCTTT.

The count of this clone is one. This chain uses TRBV6-1 with TRBJ2-3, with D possibly matching TRBD2 (7 bases). The length of the CDR3 is 15 residues. Germline CDR1 and CDR2: MNHNS and SASEGT. The V and J ends lost 4 bases and 3 bases respectively, with 14 bases between them. The DNA of the CDR3 is TGTGCCAGCAGTGGTGGGGGGGCATGGACAGATACGCAGTATTTT. Amino acid sequence: CASSGGGAWTDTQYF.

The chain is built from TRBV7-9 and TRBJ2-7, with D unclear. The V gene lost 5 bases and the J gene lost 7 bases, with 18 bases spanning the gap. CDR1 SEHNR and CDR2 FQNEAQ come from the germline V gene (reference sequence). The CDR3 is 14 residues long. The CDR3 is CASSVGVLRSEQYF. Here the CDR3 DNA reads TGTGCCAGCAGCGTTGGAGTCCTACGTTCGGAGCAGTACTTC.

This clone was picked up a small number of times. The chain has TRBV6-6 and TRBJ2-1; 11 nucleotides match TRBD2. This CDR3 spans 16 amino acids. V was clipped by 0 bases and J by 6 bases; unmatched bases: 4. Looked up from germline, CDR1 is MNHNY and CDR2 is SVGAGI (reference sequence). Here the CDR3 reads CASSYSTSGKGNEQFF. CDR3 DNA sequence: TGTGCCAGCAGTTACTCGACTAGCGGGAAGGGCAATGAGCAGTTCTTC.

A word on this clone: It differs at one base from a far larger clone, so likely a read error. The chain recombines TRBV29-1 with TRBJ1-5; D gene unclear. Trimming took off 3 bases at V and 9 bases at J, with 18 bases between the two ends. The CDR3 runs to 14 residues. In germline, CDR1 is SQVTM, CDR2 ANQGSEA. CDR3 sequence reads: CSVDGKGPLRPQHF. CDR3 bases: TGCAGCGTTGATGGGAAAGGTCCCCTGCGGCCCCAGCATTTT.

This sequence joins TRBV5-1 and TRBJ1-5; D is unclear. V dropped 1 base and J dropped 6 bases, with 8 bases sitting between them. The CDR3 consists of 13 residues. The germline V gene encodes CDR1 SGHRS and CDR2 YFSETQ. CDR3 sequence reads: CASSLRVGQPQHF. The DNA of the CDR3 is TGCGCCAGCAGCTTGCGAGTGGGTCAGCCCCAGCATTTT.

The chain couples TRBV6-1 to TRBJ2-6; 8 bases fit TRBD1. J was trimmed by 0 bases and V by 4 bases; bases with no gene match: 2. The CDR3 has 16 residues. The germline gives CDR1 MNHNS, CDR2 SASEGT. The CDR3 bases are TGTGCCAGCAGTGCTACAGGGGGCTCTGGGGCCAACGTCCTGACTTTC. Its translation: CASSATGGSGANVLTF.

J is TRBJ1-2 and V is TRBV2, with 8 bases identical to TRBD1. The CDR3 contains 12 residues. The germline V gene encodes CDR1 SNHLY and CDR2 FYNNEI. J lost 8 bases, V lost 4 bases, and 3 bases had no gene match. CDR3 in DNA: TGTGCCAGCAGTGTGGACAGGGCAGGCTACACCTTC. It translates to CASSVDRAGYTF. Full variable domain (outside the CDR3, taken from reference TRBV2 and TRBJ1-2): EPEVTQTPSHQVTQMGQEVILRCVPISNHLYFYWYRQILGQKVEFLVSFYNNEISEKSEIFDDQFSVERPDGSNFTLKIRSTKLEDSAMYFCASSVDRAGYTFGSGTRLTVV.

On this clone: With a far larger clone one base away, a read error is the likely cause. The sample contains more than one DNA sequence encoding this CDR3. The V and J genes are TRBV9 and TRBJ2-6; D remains unclear. The CDR3 covers 16 residues. V lost 1 base, J lost 4 bases, and 12 bases lay in between. Germline V lookup: CDR1 SGDLS, CDR2 YYNGEE. CDR3 in amino acids: CASSVTPSSGANVLTF. CDR3 coding DNA: TGTGCCAGCAGCGTAACTCCCAGCTCCGGGGCCAACGTCCTGACTTTC.

CDR3 nucleotides: TGTGCCAGCAGTTTACCCAGGAGGGGCGGAGTGAACACTGAAGCTTTCTTT. Its translation: CASSLPRRGGVNTEAFF. V gene TRBV28 combines with J gene TRBJ1-1; tentatively, D is TRBD1 (5 bases). Germline CDR1 and CDR2: MDHEN and SYDVKM. The CDR3 spans 17 residues. V was trimmed by 2 bases and J by 0 bases, leaving 16 bases between them.

The V call is TRBV10-3, the J call TRBJ2-7, with TRBD1 matching 7 bases. This CDR3 is built from 13 residues. Germline assignment: CDR1 ENHRY and CDR2 SYGVKD. V gave up 9 bases and J gave up 4 bases; unmatched junction bases: 9. CDR3 sequence: CAITTGQSYEQYF. In nucleotides, the CDR3 is TGTGCCATTACCACGGGACAGAGTTACGAGCAGTACTTC.

J is TRBJ2-7 and V is TRBV7-2; TRBD2 aligns across 8 bases. Trimming cost V 6 bases and J 1 base; bases outside gene matches: 8. This CDR3 is built from 15 residues. Germline CDR1 reads SGHTA; CDR2 reads FQGNSA. CDR3 protein: CASRPTSGYSYEQYF. The DNA of the CDR3 is TGTGCCAGCAGACCAACTAGCGGTTATTCCTACGAGCAGTACTTC.